This TCR beta chain was sequenced during a study of T cells in Graves' hyperthyroidism and ophthalmopathy (dated by TCRdb to the late 2010s). Background on the whole study: TCR V-J signatures able to tell the groups apart were searched for in a discovery cohort of 100 patients, of whom about 40 had Graves' ophthalmopathy and around 58 had stable Graves' hyperthyroidism. An independent validation cohort of 18 to 20 hyperthyroidism patients and about 15 patients who later progressed to ophthalmopathy tested prospective prediction of ophthalmopathy. The roughly 100 discovery patients were randomly split 7:3 into training and test sets. In about six Graves' hyperthyroidism patients, the study also compared T-cell repertoires from thyroid tissue with T-cell repertoires from blood. After blood sampling, hyperthyroidism patients were treated with methimazole at a starting dose of 30 mg daily, and ophthalmopathy patients were treated with high-dose intravenous methylprednisolone. TCR Vbeta CDR3 sequencing of 135 peripheral blood samples (roughly 43 ophthalmopathy, 75 hyperthyroidism and some 17 progressor patients) is reported in the paper. Study-level results and caveats: A 13 V-J signature model separated ophthalmopathy from stable hyperthyroidism, with 87.88% sensitivity and 81.08% specificity in cross-validation and 80%/75% in testing. Blood samples also contained most of the expanded thyroid clonotypes (frequency above 0.001), which suggests that blood repertoires may reflect thyroid immune responses. In validation, the model predicted progression to ophthalmopathy with 55% to 71% sensitivity and roughly 75% specificity, a median of approximately 6.7 months before onset. No statistical method was used to set the sample size in advance, and investigators knew the group allocation.

Ends trimmed: V by 8 bases, J by 2 bases; bases unmatched to a gene: 6. Reading the germline V gene gives CDR1 SNHLY and CDR2 FYNNEI. The CDR3, from cysteine to phenylalanine, totals 13 residues. Only CDR3 DNA is held: 39 bases, read in frame from base 1. This clonotype was seen at least ten times. Its antigen is currently not known. No base quality information exists; no much larger clone differs at one position. Stable Graves' hyperthyroidism was defined as the absence of progression to ophthalmopathy over 18 months of follow-up. The hyperthyroidism patients were between 18 and 65 years old and newly diagnosed, with a disease duration of less than 2 months. Exclusion was applied to patients with uncontrolled infections, other autoimmune diseases, pregnancy or lactation. Diagnoses were established on the basis of clinical symptoms, serum thyroxine and TRAb, thyroid ultrasound, and orbital computed tomography. Total RNA was extracted using Trizol reagent, and RNA quality was assessed on an Agilent 2100 Bioanalyzer.

The TCR beta CDR3 regions were amplified from the RNA transcripts. A first-round RT-PCR of the TCR CDR3 used the HTBI primer set with the Qiagen OneStep RT-PCR kit. Libraries were constructed in a second round of multiplex PCR, after which size selection and purification were carried out. Paired-end sequencing of the libraries was performed with 100 bp reads on an Illumina HiSeq2000. Processing in the source paper ran as follows. Raw data were processed with SOAPnuke, discarding reads with adapters, uncalled bases, mean Phred below 15, or no exact constant-primer or identifier match. COPE v1.2.5 was used to merge the high-quality paired reads, and each unique nucleotide sequence was defined as a clonotype. Clonotypes were aligned to IMGT TRBV, TRBD and TRBJ reference segments using MiTCR v1.1. The analysis was restricted to V-J combinations with a frequency above 0.0001, which together covered around 99% of the repertoires. The TCS score was defined as the ratio of F50 (clonal expansion) to E x V (chaos), calculated using BLOSUM62-based TCRdist between CDR3 peptides within each V-J. Welch's t-statistics and random forest reduced several hundred V-J features to around 14, which were used in a naive Bayes classifier (R e1071). The Morisita-Horn index was used to measure how similar the thyroid and blood repertoires were. Through fastp at Q25 and MiXCR, TCRdb rebuilt clones from the public reads, retaining in-frame beta chains. Merged by CDR3 protein, the rows form single entries marked with the most common genes and DNA. TCRdb, not the original authors, processed these V and J calls. Present in this sample are 530,000 or so distinct CDR3 sequences, about 43% of which were seen just once. The ten largest clonotypes hold around 7.7% of the sample.

The sequence came from a woman between 18 and 29 years old with Graves' hyperthyroidism. The sequencing sample was made of peripheral blood or thyroid tissue (not recorded which). The chain couples TRBV2 to TRBJ2-7, and TRBD1 aligns with 7 junction nucleotides. The bases read TGTGCCAGCCATCCGGGACAGACCTACGAGCAGTACTTC. This encodes CASHPGQTYEQYF.